The 12 T cell receptor beta chains below all came from one sample that was sequenced in a study of CD8 T cells in ankylosing spondylitis. TCRdb redid the calling of the 5' RACE reads with MiXCR, one entry per CDR3 protein. The sample records 100,000 to 150,000 distinct CDR3 sequences, approximately 17% being singletons. Whole-study findings and limits: The study identified a TCR beta motif of roughly eight highly homologous variants that appeared characteristic of ankylosing spondylitis blood.

These TCRs are of unknown antigen specificity. The specimen sequenced was blood, either unsorted or a sorted T cell fraction (not recorded which). The receptors stem from a male donor with ankylosing spondylitis.

This clonotype occurred many times. DNA for the CDR3: TGCAGCGTTGAAAGTAGGGGCATAGCTAACTATGGCTACACCTTC. This encodes CSVESRGIANYGYTF. This chain connects TRBV29-1 to TRBJ1-2; D is perhaps TRBD1 (5 bases). The CDR3 extends over 15 amino acids. Germline V gene sequence: CDR1 SQVTM, CDR2 ANQGSEA. The germline V and J ends were trimmed by 2 bases and 0 bases, with 13 bases remaining between them.

The rearrangement links TRBV20-1 to TRBJ2-1, with 7 bases lining up with TRBD2. Losses at the gene ends were 5 bases for V and 3 bases for J; bases not matched to a gene: 4. This CDR3 has 13 amino acids. The germline V gene encodes CDR1 DFQATT and CDR2 SNEGSKA (reference sequence). In DNA, the CDR3 is TGCAGTGCTGGGAGGGCTCTCTACAATGAGCAGTTCTTC. This encodes CSAGRALYNEQFF.

CDR3: CASSHPGQSEQYF. CDR3 nucleotides: TGCGCCAGCAGCCACCCGGGTCAATCCGAGCAGTACTTC. This chain links TRBV4-1 with TRBJ2-7; no clear D. CDR3 length: 13 amino acids. Germline values: CDR1 MGHRA, CDR2 YSYEKL. V was clipped by 3 bases and J by 6 bases, with 12 bases between them.

A few counts support this clonotype. The J gene is TRBJ2-2, the V gene TRBV11-1; no clear D. This CDR3 is built from 15 residues. Germline values: CDR1 SGHAT, CDR2 FQDESV (reference sequence). Trimming shortened V by 3 bases and J by 1 base, and 9 bases separated the two germline ends. Written as DNA, the CDR3 is TGTGCCAGCAGCTTGTATGGAGTGAACACCGGGGAGCTGTTTTTT. This sequence encodes CASSLYGVNTGELFF.

The chain uses TRBV3-1 and TRBJ2-7; possibly TRBD1 or TRBD2 for D (5 bases each). V dropped 4 bases and J dropped 7 bases, with 20 bases sitting between them. Germline CDR1 reads LGHDT; CDR2 reads YNNKEL (reference sequence). The CDR3 has 15 amino acids. CDR3 residues: CASSPSGTPLREQYF. In DNA form, the CDR3 reads TGTGCCAGCAGCCCCTCTGGGACGCCCCTACGAGAGCAGTACTTC.

The chain combines TRBV7-6 with TRBJ2-3, with 8 bases aligning to TRBD2. The CDR3 extends over 19 amino acids. The trim removed 2 bases at V and 3 bases at J, leaving 16 bases unmatched. Germline loops: CDR1 SGHVS, CDR2 FNYEAQ. The CDR3 protein is CASSLFPRIAGGSTDTQYF. In DNA form, the CDR3 reads TGTGCCAGCAGCTTATTTCCCCGAATTGCGGGAGGAAGTACAGATACGCAGTATTTT.

This clonotype was recorded a few times. The V and J genes are TRBV6-2 or TRBV6-3 and TRBJ2-7, with 8 bases fitting TRBD2. This CDR3 spans 14 amino acids. V dropped 5 bases and J dropped 5; count of bases not matched to a gene: 8. Per the germline V gene, CDR1 is MNHEY and CDR2 is SVGEGT. The CDR3 DNA follows: TGTGCCAGCAGTGCCCCCGGGACTAGGCACGAGCAGTACTTC. Protein product: CASSAPGTRHEQYF.

Many counts were recorded for this clonotype. The chain recombines TRBV29-1 with TRBJ2-1, with D uncertain. The CDR3 runs to 14 residues. Germline V CDR1 and CDR2: SQVTM, ANQGSEA. Trimming stripped 7 bases from V and 2 bases from J, with 15 bases between. CDR3 nucleotide sequence: TGCAGCGGTATGATCGGGCATCCCTACAATGAGCAGTTCTTC. Translation: CSGMIGHPYNEQFF.

There are a few counts of this clonotype. The gene calls are TRBV28 and TRBJ2-3, with D perhaps TRBD1 or TRBD2 (6 bases each). Germline V CDR1 and CDR2: MDHEN, SYDVKM. CDR3 length: 12 amino acids. The germline V and J ends were trimmed by 7 bases and 6 bases, with 11 bases remaining between them. Here the CDR3 reads CASKGGWDTQYF. In DNA, the CDR3 is TGTGCCAGCAAGGGGGGCTGGGATACGCAGTATTTT. The entire variable domain, with the rest obtained from reference TRBV28 and TRBJ2-3, is as follows: DVKVTQSSRYLVKRTGEKVFLECVQDMDHENMFWYRQDPGLGLRLIYFSYDVKMKEKGDIPEGYSVSREKKERFSLILESASTNQTSMYLCASKGGWDTQYFGPGTRLTVL.

This clonotype was seen only a few times. The chain links TRBV29-1 to TRBJ2-1, with TRBD1 matching over 9 bases. The CDR3 sequence is 14 residues long. Per germline, CDR1 SQVTM and CDR2 ANQGSEA. Germline trimming cut 4 bases from V and 8 bases from J; bases unmatched to any gene: 9. The CDR3 nucleotides read TGCAGCGTTGTCGGGGACAGGGTAATGGATGAGCAGTTCTTC. This encodes CSVVGDRVMDEQFF.

V usage is TRBV4-3 and J usage is TRBJ2-1; 7 nucleotides match TRBD1. Per germline, CDR1 LGHNA and CDR2 YSLEER. The CDR3 runs 15 residues. V shed 1 base and J 1 base; nucleotides not matched to a gene: 1. The CDR3 spells CASSQGTGSYNEQFF. CDR3 coding DNA: TGCGCCAGCAGCCAAGGGACAGGTTCCTACAATGAGCAGTTCTTC.

Only a few counts were recorded for this clonotype. The genes are TRBV15 and TRBJ1-5; TRBD1 agrees at 9 bases. The length of the CDR3 is 14 residues. V gave up 5 bases and J gave up 7 bases; unmatched junction bases: 6. Germline CDR1 and CDR2: LNHNV and YYDKDF (reference sequence). CDR3 sequence reads: CATSGGTGYQPQHF. CDR3 in DNA: TGTGCCACCAGCGGGGGGACAGGGTACCAGCCCCAGCATTTT. The whole variable domain, remainder taken from reference TRBV15 and TRBJ1-5, is DAMVIQNPRYQVTQFGKPVTLSCSQTLNHNVMYWYQQKSSQAPKLLFHYYDKDFNNEADTPDNFQSRRPNTSFCFLDIRSPGLGDTAMYLCATSGGTGYQPQHFGDGTRLSIL.